The sequence of this T cell receptor (beta chain) was determined in a study of PD-1 blockade in classical Hodgkin lymphoma. Regarding this clone: The antigen is undetermined.

Relapse after autologous stem cell transplantation occurred in every patient, and brentuximab vedotin exposure varied. Sequencing used immunoSEQ multiplex PCR; TCRdb keeps in-frame clones, though not all of them. The sample comprises approximately 8,000 clones, around four fifths of which are singletons, and over 12% rests with the top ten. Overall study findings and caveats: Underlying causes for the observed repertoire differences were not defined, possibly disease activity or prior therapy. Reports described newly diagnosed patients as having lower baseline TCR diversity than healthy donors. CD4+ TCR diversity, unlike CD8+, rose significantly by C4D1. Complete responders entered with baseline diversity on par with newly diagnosed patients, the results showed.

The V segment lost 5 bases and the J segment 0 bases; nucleotides outside the gene matches: 6. Germline loops: CDR1 SQVTM, CDR2 ANQGSEA. This CDR3 spans 15 amino acids. Sequencing used peripheral blood mononuclear cells (PBMCs), obtained at baseline. This TCR came from a human donor with classical Hodgkin lymphoma. The rearrangement links TRBV29-1 to TRBJ2-2, with 7 bases aligning to TRBD1. CDR3 loop: CSVRQGTTNTGELFF. In DNA, the CDR3 is TGCAGCGTTAGACAGGGAACCACGAACACCGGGGAGCTGTTTTTT.